This T cell receptor (beta chain) was retrieved from a study of cytomegalovirus exposure and HLA in healthy donors. This clone came up once. CDR3 length: 16 amino acids. Germline trimming cut 4 bases from V and 0 bases from J; bases unmatched to any gene: 7. Germline V lookup: CDR1 MNHEY, CDR2 SVGAGI. The primer mix had 60 Vbeta and 13 Jbeta primers. The data were produced by immunoSEQ multiplex PCR, yet TCRdb's version contains in-frame clones alone and is incomplete. The table shows fewer than 200,000 clones, with about four fifths occurring only once. This TCR was sampled from a man over 45 in good health and CMV-seropositive. The chain recombines TRBV6-5 with TRBJ2-5; 8 bases line up with TRBD2. The specimen was PBMCs. CDR3 residues: CASSSGRARYQETQYF. In DNA, the CDR3 is TGTGCCAGCAGTTCCGGGAGGGCAAGGTACCAAGAGACCCAGTACTTC.